Following are 4 T cell receptor beta chains from one sample sequenced in a study of shared clonotypes between healthy human individuals. The table came from immunoSEQ multiplex PCR; TCRdb's copy has only in-frame clones and leaves some out. This table holds over 2 million clones, approximately 95% found once. Sequenced material: naive CD4+ T cells sorted from blood. The sample's subset: CD45RA+ positively selected. These TCRs come from a man aged 18 to 30 in good health.

The chain employs TRBV5-8 and TRBJ2-6; D remains ambiguous. The length of the CDR3 is 15 residues. Looked up from germline, CDR1 is SGHTS and CDR2 is YDEGEE. Trimming took 1 base from V and 0 from J, leaving 5 bases between them. CDR3 sequence: CASSLKGSGANVLTF. Here the CDR3 DNA reads TGTGCCAGCAGCTTGAAGGGCTCTGGGGCCAACGTCCTGACTTTC.

This chain's CDR3 is CASSPLGNTGELFF. In DNA form, the CDR3 reads TGTGCCAGCAGCCCCTTAGGTAACACCGGGGAGCTGTTTTTT. The chain joins TRBV9 to TRBJ2-2; the D is unclear. The CDR3 totals 14 residues. Trimming took 4 bases from V and 2 from J, leaving 9 bases between them. Per germline, CDR1 SGDLS and CDR2 YYNGEE. Looking up the rest from reference TRBV9 and TRBJ2-2 gives the full variable domain: DSGVTQTPKHLITATGQRVTLRCSPRSGDLSVYWYQQSLDQGLQFLIQYYNGEERAKGNILERFSAQQFPDLHSELNLSSLELGDSALYFCASSPLGNTGELFFGEGSRLTVL.

The chain has TRBV6-6 and TRBJ1-4; 7 bases agree with TRBD1. The CDR3 is 16 amino acids. Germline assignment: CDR1 MNHNY and CDR2 SVGAGI (reference sequence). J was trimmed by 4 bases and V by 1 base; bases with no gene match: 6. The CDR3 spells CASSYWAGGGNEKLFF. The CDR3 DNA reads as TGTGCCAGCAGTTACTGGGCAGGGGGAGGTAATGAAAAACTGTTTTTT.

The chain carries TRBV11-2 and TRBJ2-1, with a possible D match to TRBD2 (7 bases). CDR1 and CDR2 from the germline V gene are SGHAT and FQNNGV. CDR3 size: 16 residues. The V gene lost 1 base and the J gene lost 8 bases, with 18 bases spanning the gap. DNA for the CDR3: TGTGCCAGCAGCTTAGGAGCCAAACAGGGAGGGTATGAGCAGTTCTTC. The encoded protein is CASSLGAKQGGYEQFF.